Below are 26 T cell receptor beta chains sequenced from a single sample in a study of cytomegalovirus exposure and HLA in healthy donors. PCR employed 60 Vbeta and 13 Jbeta primers. TCRdb's table, derived via immunoSEQ multiplex PCR, lists solely in-frame clones and lacks some. The top ten hold 1.4% to 1.5% of the sample, which has over 100,000 clones, about 78% seen once. Sequencing used PBMCs. All receptors derive from a female donor in good health and CMV-seronegative.

The chain is built from TRBV30 and TRBJ2-5; the D gene is possibly TRBD1 (6 bases). This CDR3 has 15 amino acids. Germline V CDR1 and CDR2: GTSNPN, SVGIG (reference sequence). V lost 2 bases to trimming and J lost 4 bases, with 17 bases between them. As DNA, the CDR3 is TGTGCCTGGAGTCCCTCCCCGGCAGGGGTAGAGACCCAGTACTTC. This sequence encodes CAWSPSPAGVETQYF.

The chain is built from TRBV15 and TRBJ2-2; 8 bases align to TRBD2. This CDR3 has 17 residues. Trimming cost V 1 base and J 1 base; bases outside gene matches: 5. From germline, CDR1 is LNHNV and CDR2 YYDKDF (reference sequence). The CDR3 spells CATSRGGLGGNTGELFF. For the CDR3, the DNA is TGTGCCACCAGCAGAGGGGGACTAGGTGGGAACACCGGGGAGCTGTTTTTT. The full variable domain, completed using reference TRBV15 and TRBJ2-2, is DAMVIQNPRYQVTQFGKPVTLSCSQTLNHNVMYWYQQKSSQAPKLLFHYYDKDFNNEADTPDNFQSRRPNTSFCFLDIRSPGLGDTAMYLCATSRGGLGGNTGELFFGEGSRLTVL.

This chain joins TRBV6-5 and TRBJ1-2, with D tentatively TRBD1 (5 bases). Per the germline V gene, CDR1 is MNHEY and CDR2 is SVGAGI. With 7 bases removed from V and 14 bases from J, the gap between germline ends came to 23 bases. The CDR3 is 13 residues long. CDR3 nucleotides: TGTGCCAGCACCGCCACTGCGGGGCTTGTATATACCTTC. Protein sequence: CASTATAGLVYTF.

The chain uses TRBV7-2 and TRBJ1-1; 8 bases are a match to TRBD1. Germline V CDR1 and CDR2: SGHTA, FQGNSA. V shed 5 bases and J 8 bases; nucleotides not matched to a gene: 16. This CDR3 has 16 amino acids. The CDR3 sequence: CASSPKTDLRTGEAFF. The CDR3 DNA reads TGTGCCAGCAGCCCGAAAACCGACCTCCGGACAGGGGAAGCTTTCTTT.

V and J are TRBV19 and TRBJ1-1; D perhaps matches TRBD1 (6 bases). CDR1 and CDR2 from the germline V gene are LNHDA and SQIVND (reference sequence). Trimming took 5 bases from V and 4 from J, leaving 14 bases between them. The CDR3 is 14 residues long. The CDR3 DNA sequence: TGTGCCAGTAGTTGGGGGGGCTCGGGCACTGAAGCTTTCTTT. Its protein is CASSWGGSGTEAFF.

The V call is TRBV15, the J call TRBJ1-3; TRBD1 matches at 7 bases. The J segment lost 4 bases and the V segment lost 3 bases, leaving 12 bases of the junction unmatched. Per germline, CDR1 LNHNV and CDR2 YYDKDF (reference sequence). CDR3 size: 17 residues. CDR3 sequence reads: CATSSVTGFLAGNTIYF. CDR3 nucleotide sequence: TGTGCCACCAGCAGCGTGACAGGGTTCCTCGCCGGAAACACCATATATTTT.

This chain connects TRBV10-1 to TRBJ1-2, with D perhaps matching TRBD1 (5 bases). CDR1 and CDR2 (germline): WNHNN, SYGVQD (reference sequence). Trimming pared 3 bases from V and 4 bases from J, leaving 12 bases between. The length of the CDR3 is 14 residues. CDR3 in DNA: TGCGCCAGCAGTGATACAGGATTTGCCTATGGCTACACCTTC. It is translated as CASSDTGFAYGYTF.

The rearrangement joins TRBV4-3 to TRBJ2-6, with 10 bases matching TRBD1. The CDR3 sequence is 18 residues long. Germline V CDR1 and CDR2: LGHNA, YSLEER. With V trimmed by 1 base and J by 0 bases, 3 bases remained unmatched. The CDR3 DNA is TGCGCCAGCAGCCAAGGGGACAGGGGACGCTCTGGGGCCAACGTCCTGACTTTC. Protein product: CASSQGDRGRSGANVLTF.

This chain links TRBV5-8 with TRBJ1-3; tentative D call: TRBD1 (5 bases). The CDR3 has 15 residues. V was shortened by 2 bases and J by 0 bases, with 9 bases between the two germline ends. Germline-derived CDR1 and CDR2 are SGHTS and YDEGEE. As DNA, the CDR3 is TGTGCCAGCAGCTTAGGGGATCCCTCTGGAAACACCATATATTTT. This sequence encodes CASSLGDPSGNTIYF.

The table lists this clone with a few counts. The V call is TRBV5-1, the J call TRBJ1-4, with a possible D match to TRBD1 (5 bases). Trimming stripped 0 bases from V and 0 bases from J, with 9 bases between. The length of the CDR3 is 16 residues. In germline, CDR1 is SGHRS, CDR2 YFSETQ. The CDR3 DNA reads as TGCGCCAGCAGCTTGGGACAGACGTCAACTAATGAAAAACTGTTTTTT. Its protein product is CASSLGQTSTNEKLFF.

This chain joins TRBV2 and TRBJ1-5, with D uncertain. The CDR3 has 13 amino acids. V was pared by 8 bases and J by 0 bases, with 8 bases between. From germline, CDR1 is SNHLY and CDR2 FYNNEI. The CDR3 sequence is CASLLRSNQPQHF. The CDR3 DNA follows: TGTGCCAGCCTACTTCGTAGCAATCAGCCCCAGCATTTT. Full variable domain (rest looked up from reference TRBV2 and TRBJ1-5): EPEVTQTPSHQVTQMGQEVILRCVPISNHLYFYWYRQILGQKVEFLVSFYNNEISEKSEIFDDQFSVERPDGSNFTLKIRSTKLEDSAMYFCASLLRSNQPQHFGDGTRLSIL.

The chain joins TRBV28 to TRBJ1-2; 7 nucleotides agree with TRBD1. Germline values: CDR1 MDHEN, CDR2 SYDVKM. V dropped 6 bases and J dropped 5; count of bases not matched to a gene: 9. The CDR3 spans 14 residues. The CDR3: CASSPGTAKYGYTF. In DNA, the CDR3 is TGTGCCAGCAGCCCCGGGACAGCAAAGTATGGCTACACCTTC.

CDR3 DNA: TGTGCCAGCAGCCGGGACAGCCCCTACGAGCAGTACTTC. It encodes CASSRDSPYEQYF. The J gene is TRBJ2-7, the V gene TRBV11-2; 7 nucleotides align to TRBD1. This CDR3 spans 13 amino acids. V gave up 5 bases and J gave up 2 bases; unmatched junction bases: 3. CDR1 is SGHAT and CDR2 is FQNNGV in the germline V gene.

The J gene is TRBJ2-2, the V gene TRBV5-5, with TRBD1 matching over 9 bases. Losses at the gene ends were 4 bases for V and 4 bases for J; bases not matched to a gene: 5. CDR3 length: 15 residues. Per the germline V gene, CDR1 is SGHKS and CDR2 is YYEKEE (reference sequence). CDR3 loop: CASSPGQGITGELFF. The CDR3, as DNA: TGTGCCAGCAGCCCCGGACAGGGGATCACCGGGGAGCTGTTTTTT.

The chain is built from TRBV14 and TRBJ2-7, with a weak D call TRBD1 (6 bases). The CDR3 is 16 amino acids. Trimming left V 0 bases short and J 3 bases short, with 15 bases between. Germline V gene data show CDR1 as SGHDN and CDR2 as FVKESK. The CDR3 region has the DNA TGTGCCAGCAGCCAAGACTCGTCAGGGGTTGACTACGAGCAGTACTTC. It encodes CASSQDSSGVDYEQYF.

The rearrangement joins TRBV5-1 to TRBJ2-1; 13 bases are a match to TRBD2. With V trimmed by 4 bases and J by 5 bases, 6 bases remained unmatched. The CDR3 contains 16 residues. CDR1 and CDR2 from the germline V gene are SGHRS and YFSETQ. The CDR3 DNA reads TGCGCCAGCAGCGCCTCCGGGACTAGCGGGGACAATGAGCAGTTCTTC. Protein: CASSASGTSGDNEQFF.

This chain connects TRBV15 to TRBJ2-7; TRBD1 matches 7 bases. The germline gives CDR1 LNHNV, CDR2 YYDKDF (reference sequence). The V gene end was trimmed by 3 bases and the J gene end by 6 bases; junction bases not matched to a gene: 8. The CDR3 is made up of 14 amino acids. This CDR3 is CATSSSGQVGEQYF. DNA for the CDR3: TGTGCCACCAGCAGTTCCGGACAGGTTGGCGAGCAGTACTTC.

This chain joins TRBV29-1 and TRBJ2-7; 8 bases map to TRBD2. The J segment lost 1 base and the V segment lost 0 bases, leaving 8 bases of the junction unmatched. CDR3 size: 16 residues. The germline V gene has CDR1 SQVTM and CDR2 ANQGSEA. In DNA form, the CDR3 reads TGCAGCGTTGAAGATCCTACTAGCGGAGGGTCCTACGAGCAGTACTTC. It yields the protein CSVEDPTSGGSYEQYF.

V gene TRBV25-1 combines with J gene TRBJ1-5; a weak D match, TRBD1 (5 bases). The CDR3 sequence is 14 residues long. CDR1 and CDR2 from the germline V gene are MGHDK and SYGVNS. With 3 bases removed from V and 4 bases from J, the gap between germline ends came to 10 bases. The CDR3 bases are TGTGCCAGCAGTGATCCCAGGGTTAATCAGCCCCAGCATTTT. It is translated as CASSDPRVNQPQHF. The variable domain in full, with the rest retrieved from reference TRBV25-1 and TRBJ1-5, is EADIYQTPRYLVIGTGKKITLECSQTMGHDKMYWYQQDPGMELHLIHYSYGVNSTEKGDLSSESTVSRIRTEHFPLTLESARPSHTSQYLCASSDPRVNQPQHFGDGTRLSIL.

This clone has a single count. The rearrangement links TRBV5-1 to TRBJ2-5; perhaps TRBD1 as D (7 bases). CDR1 SGHRS and CDR2 YFSETQ come from the germline V gene. Trimming removed 3 bases at V and 1 base at J, with 10 bases between. This CDR3 is 14 amino acids long. Here the CDR3 reads CASSWQGGQETQYF. CDR3 bases: TGCGCCAGCAGCTGGCAGGGGGGCCAAGAGACCCAGTACTTC.

This chain links TRBV5-1 with TRBJ2-5; 11 nucleotides line up with TRBD2. Germline CDR1 reads SGHRS; CDR2 reads YFSETQ. The CDR3 is made up of 14 amino acids. V gave up 4 bases and J gave up 4 bases; unmatched junction bases: 3. CDR3 loop: CASSAGLAGETQYF. The CDR3 nucleotides are TGCGCCAGCAGCGCAGGACTAGCGGGAGAGACCCAGTACTTC.

In its sample, this clone was seen once. V gene TRBV7-3 combines with J gene TRBJ1-2; 8 positions match TRBD1. Germline CDR1 and CDR2: SGHTA and FQGTGA. The CDR3 length is 14 residues. V shed 4 bases, J shed 0 bases, and the junction held 1 base outside the gene matches. This chain's CDR3 is CASSWDRTNYGYTF. CDR3 DNA sequence: TGTGCCAGCAGCTGGGACAGGACTAACTATGGCTACACCTTC. The entire variable domain, with the rest obtained from reference TRBV7-3 and TRBJ1-2, is as follows: GAGVSQTPSNKVTEKGKYVELRCDPISGHTALYWYRQSLGQGPEFLIYFQGTGAADDSGLPNDRFFAVRPEGSVSTLKIQRTERGDSAVYLCASSWDRTNYGYTFGSGTRLTVV.

As concerns this clone: At the DNA level, this CDR3 is encoded by other sequences in the same sample as well. CDR3 bases: TGTGCCTGGAGTGTAGGAGGGAACACTGAAGCTTTCTTT. Residues: CAWSVGGNTEAFF. The chain couples TRBV30 to TRBJ1-1; D gene ambiguous. The germline CDR1 and CDR2 sequences are GTSNPN and SVGIG (reference sequence). This CDR3 comprises 13 residues. V was trimmed by 0 bases and J by 1 base, leaving 6 bases between them.

The rearrangement links TRBV19 to TRBJ2-7; a possible D gene is TRBD2 (6 bases). The CDR3 loop spans 15 amino acids. The V end was cut by 3 bases, the J end by 0 bases, with 12 bases between. The germline CDR1 and CDR2 sequences are LNHDA and SQIVND (reference sequence). Written as DNA, the CDR3 is TGTGCCAGTAGTATGGGGACTTTCAGCTCCTACGAGCAGTACTTC. Protein sequence: CASSMGTFSSYEQYF.

This clone came up once. V usage is TRBV27 and J usage is TRBJ2-1; 11 nucleotides line up with TRBD1. The ends lost 6 bases at V and 7 bases at J; junction bases unmatched: 8. Germline V gene data show CDR1 as MNHEY and CDR2 as SMNVEV (reference sequence). The CDR3 length is 15 residues. This CDR3 reads CASRLPGQGGNEQFF. The CDR3 bases are TGTGCCAGCAGGTTACCGGGACAGGGGGGGAATGAGCAGTTCTTC.

The chain carries TRBV6-5 and TRBJ2-3; D is uncertain. V was shortened by 5 bases and J by 4 bases, with 7 bases between the two germline ends. Per the germline V gene, CDR1 is MNHEY and CDR2 is SVGAGI. The CDR3 consists of 12 residues. CDR3: CASSGGSDTQYF. The CDR3 DNA sequence: TGTGCCAGCAGTGGCGGATCAGATACGCAGTATTTT.